Here is one T cell receptor beta chain with its context. Its target antigen remains unknown. No much larger clone is present one base from it, and per-base qualities are unavailable. The immunoSEQ Assay, a bias-controlled multiplex PCR, was used to amplify TCRbeta CDR3 regions from genomic DNA. The study's own analysis went as follows. Within the assay, amplification of reference gene primers was used to estimate how many nucleated cells each sample contained. Sequence reads were collapsed and filtered to measure the absolute abundance of every unique TCRbeta CDR3 rearrangement. For each sample, productive Simpson clonality was calculated by taking the square root of Simpson's diversity index across productive rearrangements. The table was pulled from immuneACCESS by TCRdb, which kept in-frame rearrangements only. Such tables lose some clones; where checked, under half of the loss comes from unresolved V genes, and the rest has no known cause. The V and J calls and clone size come from that table; D and trimming were worked out from the DNA. This sample gives 150,000 or so clones in total; approximately 83% of them show up just once. In total, the top ten clones hold nearly 8.5% of the sample.

V and J are truncated by 0 bases and 3 bases respectively, leaving an intervening sequence of 8 bases. The CDR3 measures 14 amino acids from cysteine to phenylalanine. Only the CDR3 portion is preserved as DNA: 42 bases, with reading frame beginning at the first base. Looking up the germline V gene (reference sequence) yields CDR1 SEHNR and CDR2 FQNEAQ. This entry belongs to a study of blood T cell repertoires in COVID-19 (TCRdb year 2020). General notes on the study: Samples from collaborators originated in the United States, Italy and Spain and spanned both the acute and convalescent phases of COVID-19. The prospective study material was composed of cDNA or gDNA derived from T cells, B-cell-depleted T cells, or PBMCs. HLA class I and class II types, where available, came from metadata supplied by the sample provider rather than from assay-based typing. The sample metadata nearly always contained a de-identified subject ID, COVID-19 status, age in years and sex. The repertoires were released in a freely available public database intended as a resource for research on the immune response to SARS-CoV-2. Subjects who had been exposed to COVID-19, were actively infected with it, or had recovered from it provided the deeply sampled blood TCRbeta repertoires that made up the dataset. Samples came from the ongoing ImmuneRACE study (first 160 participants) plus 1,254 subjects from 6 global collaborators. What the study reported, not specific to this receptor: Clinical and demographic metadata were provided uncurated, with the amount varying by source and participant.

The collaborating institutions used their own protocols to collect whole blood in K2EDTA tubes. Collaborator samples were shipped for TCRbeta analysis as frozen whole blood, isolated PBMCs, or DNA extracted from either sample type. Recombination linked TRBV7-9 to TRBJ1-1; D gene: possibly TRBD1, on 5 matching bases. This TCR came from a man aged 55 to 70 with acute or convalescent COVID-19. Sequencing was performed on peripheral blood. The CDR3 reads as follows: CASSLAGVHTEAFF. The DNA sequence is given as TGTGCCAGCAGCTTAGCAGGGGTCCACACTGAAGCTTTCTTT.